The 27 T cell receptor beta chains below were found in one sample sequenced in a study of T cells in localized non-small cell lung cancer. TCRdb's copy holds only in-frame clones and misses some; the assay was immunoSEQ multiplex PCR. The sample contains fewer than 90,000 clones, 84% of which appear only once. The sequenced sample was peripheral blood, obtained before any cancer treatment. The receptors were gathered from a man between 40 and 70 years old with stage I lung adenocarcinoma.

The chain uses TRBV7-2 and TRBJ1-1; D is unclear. V lost 5 bases and J 0 bases, leaving 10 bases between the germline ends. CDR3 length equals 14 residues. Germline V gene lookup returns CDR1 SGHTA and CDR2 FQGNSA. The CDR3 sequence is CASSPQQMNTEAFF. CDR3 nucleotides: TGTGCCAGCAGCCCTCAACAAATGAACACTGAAGCTTTCTTT.

The chain recombines TRBV6-1 with TRBJ2-3; D may be TRBD2 (6 bases). Germline CDR1 and CDR2: MNHNS and SASEGT. Trimming took off 5 bases at V and 3 bases at J, with 15 bases between the two ends. The CDR3 contains 15 residues. CDR3 DNA: TGTGCCAGCAGTCCCACCCCGGCGGGAACAGATACGCAGTATTTT. It yields the protein CASSPTPAGTDTQYF.

The chain has TRBV30 and TRBJ1-6; unclear D gene. Germline V gene lookup returns CDR1 GTSNPN and CDR2 SVGIG (reference sequence). V was shortened by 4 bases and J by 0 bases, with 7 bases between the two germline ends. The CDR3 is 14 residues long. The CDR3 nucleotides are TGTGCCTGGACAGCGGGCTCCTATAATTCACCCCTCCACTTT. It is translated as CAWTAGSYNSPLHF.

The chain is built from TRBV29-1 and TRBJ2-4, with 8 bases identical to TRBD1. Germline CDR1 SQVTM, CDR2 ANQGSEA. V gave up 6 bases and J gave up 9 bases; unmatched junction bases: 10. The CDR3 has 13 residues. The CDR3 here is CSVGDRPQAIQYF. For the CDR3, the DNA is TGCAGCGTCGGGGACAGGCCTCAGGCCATTCAGTACTTC.

The chain joins TRBV28 to TRBJ2-2, with D perhaps TRBD2 (6 bases). The length of the CDR3 is 17 residues. Between the trimmed V and J ends, which lost 5 bases and 7 bases, there was a span of 23 bases. Germline assignment: CDR1 MDHEN and CDR2 SYDVKM. CDR3 nucleotides: TGTGCCAGCAGTCCACCCGGGACTTCGGTCAAGGGCGGGGAGCTGTTTTTT. Encoded protein: CASSPPGTSVKGGELFF.

Judged by abundance, this clone is medium-sized. This chain links TRBV7-9 with TRBJ1-3; the D gene is possibly TRBD1 (6 bases). CDR1 SEHNR and CDR2 FQNEAQ come from the germline V gene (reference sequence). V dropped 5 bases and J dropped 3 bases, with 17 bases sitting between them. The CDR3 loop spans 16 amino acids. Here the CDR3 reads CASSADTGSGGNTIYF. DNA of the CDR3: TGTGCCAGCAGCGCAGATACAGGGTCGGGTGGAAACACCATATATTTT.

The CDR3 loop reads CASSLGTSTETQYF. The CDR3 coding sequence is TGCGCCAGCAGCCTCGGGACTAGTACTGAGACCCAGTACTTC. The rearrangement links TRBV5-1 to TRBJ2-5; TRBD2 matches 8 bases. Unmatched junction bases numbered 7, after V lost 4 bases and J lost 5 bases. The germline V gene encodes CDR1 SGHRS and CDR2 YFSETQ. The CDR3 is 14 amino acids. The variable domain in full, with the rest retrieved from reference TRBV5-1 and TRBJ2-5, is KAGVTQTPRYLIKTRGQQVTLSCSPISGHRSVSWYQQTPGQGLQFLFEYFSETQRNKGNFPGRFSGRQFSNSRSEMNVSTLELGDSALYLCASSLGTSTETQYFGPGTRLLVL.

This chain joins TRBV2 and TRBJ2-7; D call uncertain. V gave up 6 bases and J gave up 3 bases, with 12 bases separating them. Germline V CDR1 and CDR2: SNHLY, FYNNEI. This CDR3 is built from 13 residues. CDR3 bases: TGTGCCAGCAGGTCTCCGTCAGGCTACGAGCAGTACTTC. This gives the protein CASRSPSGYEQYF.

This clone was found a few times. This chain joins TRBV7-2 and TRBJ2-3, with 9 bases fitting TRBD2. The V gene end was trimmed by 5 bases and the J gene end by 0 bases; junction bases not matched to a gene: 3. In germline, CDR1 is SGHTA, CDR2 FQGNSA. CDR3 size: 15 residues. This chain's CDR3 is CASSRGGGSTDTQYF. The CDR3 region has the DNA TGTGCCAGCAGCCGCGGGGGGGGTAGCACAGATACGCAGTATTTT.

The chain links TRBV27 to TRBJ1-1; possible D gene TRBD1, 5 bases. Between the trimmed V and J ends, which lost 4 bases and 5 bases, there was a span of 14 bases. The CDR3 consists of 14 residues. The germline gives CDR1 MNHEY, CDR2 SMNVEV (reference sequence). The CDR3 region is CASSYGGGSTEAFF. CDR3 DNA: TGTGCCAGCAGTTATGGGGGGGGGTCGACTGAAGCTTTCTTT.

The chain has TRBV4-2 and TRBJ2-1, with 9 bases lining up with TRBD2. V lost 3 bases to trimming and J lost 7 bases; unmatched junction nucleotides: 13. This CDR3 comprises 17 residues. Per the germline V gene, CDR1 is LGHNA and CDR2 is YNFKEQ. CDR3 residues: CASSHGWIAGEGNEQFF. The CDR3 DNA sequence: TGTGCCAGCAGCCACGGGTGGATAGCGGGAGAGGGGAATGAGCAGTTCTTC.

This chain links TRBV6-6 with TRBJ2-1; 8 positions agree with TRBD2. The CDR3 sequence is 16 residues long. Germline assignment: CDR1 MNHNY and CDR2 SVGAGI (reference sequence). J was trimmed by 5 bases and V by 8 bases; bases with no gene match: 14. CDR3 DNA sequence: TGTGCCAGCGCTCTTTTGGGAGCGGGAGAGGACAATGAGCAGTTCTTC. Translating gives CASALLGAGEDNEQFF.

The chain links TRBV4-1 to TRBJ2-7; D not certain. Germline CDR1 is MGHRA and CDR2 is YSYEKL. V gave up 0 bases and J gave up 2 bases, with 11 bases separating them. The CDR3 extends over 15 amino acids. CDR3 in DNA: TGCGCCAGCAGCCAAGATTCGAACAGAGCCTACGAGCAGTACTTC. Translating gives CASSQDSNRAYEQYF.

This clone was found a few times. The rearrangement uses TRBV10-3 and TRBJ2-2; the D gene is possibly TRBD2 (6 bases). The V end lost 10 bases, the J end lost 3 bases, and 15 bases lay between the germline ends. The germline gives CDR1 ENHRY, CDR2 SYGVKD. The CDR3 runs 14 residues. For the CDR3, the DNA is TGTGCCACTAGGCGGGGTGGGGACACCGGGGAGCTGTTTTTT. Encoded protein: CATRRGGDTGELFF.

This chain uses TRBV2 with TRBJ1-1; 7 nucleotides line up with TRBD1. CDR1 and CDR2 (germline): SNHLY, FYNNEI. V lost 6 bases to trimming and J lost 0 bases; unmatched junction nucleotides: 4. There are 14 residues in the CDR3. This chain's CDR3 is CASRNRGLNTEAFF. DNA for the CDR3: TGTGCCAGCAGAAACAGGGGTTTGAACACTGAAGCTTTCTTT. The variable domain in full, with the rest retrieved from reference TRBV2 and TRBJ1-1, is EPEVTQTPSHQVTQMGQEVILRCVPISNHLYFYWYRQILGQKVEFLVSFYNNEISEKSEIFDDQFSVERPDGSNFTLKIRSTKLEDSAMYFCASRNRGLNTEAFFGQGTRLTVV.

This chain links TRBV2 with TRBJ2-5, with 9 bases aligning to TRBD2. V dropped 6 bases and J dropped 5; count of bases not matched to a gene: 10. The length of the CDR3 is 15 residues. The germline CDR1 and CDR2 sequences are SNHLY and FYNNEI. The CDR3 DNA reads as TGTGCCAGCAGGAGGGGTAGCGGGAGAGGTGAGACCCAGTACTTC. This gives the protein CASRRGSGRGETQYF.

This clone occurred a few times. The J gene is TRBJ2-5, the V gene TRBV5-1; 7 bases map to TRBD1. Germline assignment: CDR1 SGHRS and CDR2 YFSETQ. CDR3 size: 15 residues. The V gene end was trimmed by 10 bases and the J gene end by 2 bases; junction bases not matched to a gene: 14. The CDR3 bases are TGCGCCGGAAAGACAGGGAGTCTAGGTCAAGAGACCCAGTACTTC. Translation: CAGKTGSLGQETQYF.

The CDR3 DNA sequence: TGTGCCAGCAGCTTGTCACAGGGGGTTTCCTACGAGCAGTACTTC. Translated: CASSLSQGVSYEQYF. This rearrangement joins TRBV11-2 to TRBJ2-7; 8 bases fit TRBD1. Germline CDR1 and CDR2: SGHAT and FQNNGV. After removal of 3 bases from V and 1 base from J, the junction contained 5 bases not matched to a gene. The CDR3 spans 15 residues.

On this clone: A junction end diverges from the germline sequence, so it may reflect a read error. The rearrangement uses TRBV5-1 and TRBJ1-3; 7 nucleotides align to TRBD1. This CDR3 region has 18 residues. Per germline, CDR1 SGHRS and CDR2 YFSETQ. The CDR3 DNA reads as TGCGCCAGCAGTTTGGGTCGACACAGGGGTAACTCTGGAAACACCATATATTTT. Protein product: CASSLGRHRGNSGNTIYF. The complete variable domain, with remaining parts taken from reference TRBV5-1 and TRBJ1-3, reads KAGVTQTPRYLIKTRGQQVTLSCSPISGHRSVSWYQQTPGQGLQFLFEYFSETQRNKGNFPGRFSGRQFSNSRSEMNVSTLELGDSALYLCASSLGRHRGNSGNTIYFGEGSWLTVV.

This chain links TRBV7-2 with TRBJ2-1; D remains unclear. Trimming removed 5 bases from V and 9 bases from J, with 14 bases in between. This CDR3 has 13 amino acids. Germline assignment: CDR1 SGHTA and CDR2 FQGNSA. CDR3 sequence reads: CASSRPAAGEQFF. CDR3 in DNA: TGTGCCAGCAGCCGGCCTGCGGCCGGTGAGCAGTTCTTC.

The chain recombines TRBV15 with TRBJ1-5; D possibly corresponds to TRBD1 (6 bases). CDR1 is LNHNV, CDR2 YYDKDF, per germline (reference sequence). V was clipped by 3 bases and J by 0 bases, with 12 bases between them. This CDR3 contains 16 residues. The CDR3 region is CATSSRQVGSNQPQHF. The CDR3 DNA follows: TGTGCCACCAGCAGTAGACAGGTCGGTAGCAATCAGCCCCAGCATTTT.

In DNA form, the CDR3 reads TGTGCCAGCAGTTCCCCGACCCACGAGCAGTACTTC. Its translation: CASSSPTHEQYF. The chain uses TRBV28 and TRBJ2-7, with no clear D. This CDR3 comprises 12 residues. The V gene's germline CDR1 is MDHEN and CDR2 SYDVKM. V was shortened by 4 bases and J by 5 bases, with 9 bases between the two germline ends.

V is TRBV4-3 and J is TRBJ1-2; no clear D. Germline assignment: CDR1 LGHNA and CDR2 YSLEER. The V end was cut by 0 bases, the J end by 4 bases, with 12 bases between. The CDR3 has 15 amino acids. The CDR3 spells CASSQDTAMIYGYTF. The CDR3 nucleotides read TGCGCCAGCAGCCAAGATACAGCCATGATCTATGGCTACACCTTC.

This clone was detected a few times. The gene calls are TRBV28 and TRBJ1-2, with D hard to call. V was trimmed by 4 bases and J by 7 bases, leaving 10 bases between them. The CDR3 extends over 12 amino acids. CDR1 is MDHEN and CDR2 is SYDVKM in the germline V gene. CDR3 residues: CASSSGISGYTF. DNA of the CDR3: TGTGCCAGCAGTTCGGGGATAAGTGGCTACACCTTC.

The chain has TRBV11-2 and TRBJ2-5; D gene unclear. The CDR3 contains 14 residues. Germline V gives CDR1 SGHAT, CDR2 FQNNGV. V was pared by 2 bases and J by 2 bases, with 9 bases between. The CDR3 reads CASSLSLTQETQYF. The DNA for the CDR3 is TGTGCCAGCAGCTTAAGCCTCACACAAGAGACCCAGTACTTC.

Only a few counts were recorded for this clone. The chain combines TRBV6-6 with TRBJ2-7; a possible D gene is TRBD2 (5 bases). Trimming stripped 2 bases from V and 5 bases from J, with 16 bases between. The CDR3 has 15 residues. Germline V gives CDR1 MNHNY, CDR2 SVGAGI (reference sequence). In DNA form, the CDR3 reads TGTGCCAGCAGTTACGGGGTGGTGGGAGCCGACGAGCAGTACTTC. Translation gives CASSYGVVGADEQYF.

This clone was seen a handful of times. The chain combines TRBV6-6 with TRBJ1-2; no definite D call. This CDR3 is built from 11 residues. Germline assignment: CDR1 MNHNY and CDR2 SVGAGI (reference sequence). Trimming stripped 5 bases from V and 7 bases from J, with 8 bases between. As DNA, the CDR3 is TGTGCCAGCAGTCCTCGAGGTGGCTACACCTTC. Amino acid sequence: CASSPRGGYTF.